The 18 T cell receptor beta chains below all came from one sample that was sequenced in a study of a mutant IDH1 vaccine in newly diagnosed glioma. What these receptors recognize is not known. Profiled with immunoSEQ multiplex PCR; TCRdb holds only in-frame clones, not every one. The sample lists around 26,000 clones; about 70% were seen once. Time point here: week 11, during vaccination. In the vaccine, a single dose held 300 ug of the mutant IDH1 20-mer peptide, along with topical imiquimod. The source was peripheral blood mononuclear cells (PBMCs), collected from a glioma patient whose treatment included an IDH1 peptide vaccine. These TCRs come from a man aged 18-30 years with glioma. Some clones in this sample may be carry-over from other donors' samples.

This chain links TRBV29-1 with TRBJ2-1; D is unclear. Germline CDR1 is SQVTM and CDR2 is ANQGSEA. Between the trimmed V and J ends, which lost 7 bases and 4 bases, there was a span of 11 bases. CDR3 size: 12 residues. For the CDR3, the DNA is TGCAGCGCTAAGACTCCATACAATGAGCAGTTCTTC. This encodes CSAKTPYNEQFF.

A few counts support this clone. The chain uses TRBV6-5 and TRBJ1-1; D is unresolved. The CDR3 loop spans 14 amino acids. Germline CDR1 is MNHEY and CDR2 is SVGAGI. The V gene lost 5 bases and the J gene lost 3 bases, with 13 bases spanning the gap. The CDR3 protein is CASSLLRGDTEAFF. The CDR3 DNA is TGTGCCAGCAGTCTGCTCCGGGGAGACACTGAAGCTTTCTTT.

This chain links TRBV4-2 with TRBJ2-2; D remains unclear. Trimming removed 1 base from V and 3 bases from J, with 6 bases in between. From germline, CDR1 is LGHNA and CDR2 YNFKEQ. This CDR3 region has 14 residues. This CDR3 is CASSQGSDTGELFF. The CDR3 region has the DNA TGTGCCAGCAGCCAAGGTTCTGACACCGGGGAGCTGTTTTTT.

The CDR3 coding sequence is TGCGCCAGCAGCCCGGTGGGGGTTAGGGGCTCCTACGAGCAGTACTTC. This codes for CASSPVGVRGSYEQYF. The V and J genes are TRBV4-1 and TRBJ2-7, with D perhaps matching TRBD1 or TRBD2 (5 bases each). CDR3 size: 16 residues. The V and J ends lost 4 bases and 0 bases respectively, with 16 bases between them. The germline gives CDR1 MGHRA, CDR2 YSYEKL.

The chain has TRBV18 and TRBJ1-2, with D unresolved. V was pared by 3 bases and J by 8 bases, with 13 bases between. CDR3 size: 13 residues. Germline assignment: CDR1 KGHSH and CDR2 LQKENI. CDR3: CASSPSDARGYTF. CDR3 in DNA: TGTGCCAGCTCACCCTCGGACGCGAGGGGCTACACCTTC.

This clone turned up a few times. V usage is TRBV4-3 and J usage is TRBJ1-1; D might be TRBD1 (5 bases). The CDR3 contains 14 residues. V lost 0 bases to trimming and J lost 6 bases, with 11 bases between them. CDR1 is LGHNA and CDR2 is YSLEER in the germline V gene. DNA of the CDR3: TGCGCCAGCAGCCAAGACGAGGGGTTGGCTGAAGCTTTCTTT. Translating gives CASSQDEGLAEAFF.

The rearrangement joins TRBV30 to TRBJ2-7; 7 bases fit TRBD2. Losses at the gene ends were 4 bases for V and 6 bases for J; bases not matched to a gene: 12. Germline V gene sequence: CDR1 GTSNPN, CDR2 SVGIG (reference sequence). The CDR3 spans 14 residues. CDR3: CAWTWGGALSEQYF. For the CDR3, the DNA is TGTGCCTGGACTTGGGGAGGGGCACTAAGCGAGCAGTACTTC.

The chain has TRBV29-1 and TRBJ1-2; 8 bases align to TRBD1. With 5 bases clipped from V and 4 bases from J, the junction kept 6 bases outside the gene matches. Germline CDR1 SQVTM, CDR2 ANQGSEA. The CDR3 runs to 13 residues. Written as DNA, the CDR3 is TGCAGCGTTACGACAGGGGTTGGCTATGGCTACACCTTC. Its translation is CSVTTGVGYGYTF. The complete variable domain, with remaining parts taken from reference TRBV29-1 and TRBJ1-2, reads SAVISQKPSRDICQRGTSLTIQCQVDSQVTMMFWYRQQPGQSLTLIATANQGSEATYESGFVIDKFPISRPNLTFSTLTVSNMSPEDSSIYLCSVTTGVGYGYTFGSGTRLTVV.

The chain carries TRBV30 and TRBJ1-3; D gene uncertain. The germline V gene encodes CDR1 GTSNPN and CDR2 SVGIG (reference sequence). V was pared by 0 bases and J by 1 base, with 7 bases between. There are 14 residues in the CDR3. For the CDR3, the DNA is TGTGCCTGGAGTGTCCGACGTTCTGGAAACACCATATATTTT. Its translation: CAWSVRRSGNTIYF.

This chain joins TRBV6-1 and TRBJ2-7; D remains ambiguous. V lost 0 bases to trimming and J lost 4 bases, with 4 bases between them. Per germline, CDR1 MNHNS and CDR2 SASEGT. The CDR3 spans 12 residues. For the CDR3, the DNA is TGTGCCAGCAGTGAAGCTGGGTACGAGCAGTACTTC. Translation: CASSEAGYEQYF.

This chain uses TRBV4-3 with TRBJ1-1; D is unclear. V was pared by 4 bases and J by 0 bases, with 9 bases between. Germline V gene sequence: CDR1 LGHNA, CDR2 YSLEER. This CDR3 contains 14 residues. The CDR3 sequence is CASSLSAVNTEAFF. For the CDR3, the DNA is TGCGCCAGCAGCCTCTCGGCCGTGAACACTGAAGCTTTCTTT.

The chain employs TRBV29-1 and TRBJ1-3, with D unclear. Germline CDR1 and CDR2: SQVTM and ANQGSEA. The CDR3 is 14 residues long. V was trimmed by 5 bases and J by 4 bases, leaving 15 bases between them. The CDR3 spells CSVRNLLGGNTIYF. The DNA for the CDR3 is TGCAGCGTTCGTAACTTATTGGGGGGAAACACCATATATTTT. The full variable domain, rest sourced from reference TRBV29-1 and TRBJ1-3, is SAVISQKPSRDICQRGTSLTIQCQVDSQVTMMFWYRQQPGQSLTLIATANQGSEATYESGFVIDKFPISRPNLTFSTLTVSNMSPEDSSIYLCSVRNLLGGNTIYFGEGSWLTVV.

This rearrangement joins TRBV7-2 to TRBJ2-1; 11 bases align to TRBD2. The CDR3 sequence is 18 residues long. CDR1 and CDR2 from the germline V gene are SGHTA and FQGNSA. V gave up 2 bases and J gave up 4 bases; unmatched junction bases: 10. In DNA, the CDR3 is TGTGCCAGCAGCTTACTAGCGGGAGGCAATCGAATATACAATGAGCAGTTCTTC. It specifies CASSLLAGGNRIYNEQFF.

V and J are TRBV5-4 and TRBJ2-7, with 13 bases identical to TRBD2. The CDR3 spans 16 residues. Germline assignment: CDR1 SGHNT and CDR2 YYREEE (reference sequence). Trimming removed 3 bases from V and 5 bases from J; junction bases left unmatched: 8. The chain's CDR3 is CASSSPGLAGSHEQYF. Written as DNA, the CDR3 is TGTGCCAGCAGCTCACCGGGACTAGCGGGGTCCCACGAGCAGTACTTC.

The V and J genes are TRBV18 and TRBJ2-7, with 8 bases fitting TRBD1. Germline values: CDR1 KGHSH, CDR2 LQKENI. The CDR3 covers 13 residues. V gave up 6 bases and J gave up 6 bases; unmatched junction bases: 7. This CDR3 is CASSRETGVEQYF. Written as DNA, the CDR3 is TGTGCCAGCTCCCGAGAGACAGGGGTCGAGCAGTACTTC.

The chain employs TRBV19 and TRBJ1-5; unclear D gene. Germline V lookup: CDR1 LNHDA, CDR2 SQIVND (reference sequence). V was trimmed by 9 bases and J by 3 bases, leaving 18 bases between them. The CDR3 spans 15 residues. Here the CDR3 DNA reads TGTGCCAGCCTCTCCATCGAGGGTGACAATCAGCCCCAGCATTTT. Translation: CASLSIEGDNQPQHF.

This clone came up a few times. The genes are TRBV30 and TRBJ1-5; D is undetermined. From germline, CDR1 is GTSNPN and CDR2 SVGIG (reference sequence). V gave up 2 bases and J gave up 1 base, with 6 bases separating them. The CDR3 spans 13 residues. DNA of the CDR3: TGTGCCTGGAGTCTGGGGAGCAATCAGCCCCAGCATTTT. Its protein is CAWSLGSNQPQHF.

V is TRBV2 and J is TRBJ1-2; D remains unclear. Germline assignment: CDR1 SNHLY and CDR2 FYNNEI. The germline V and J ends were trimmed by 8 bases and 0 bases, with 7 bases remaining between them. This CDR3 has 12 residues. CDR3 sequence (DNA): TGTGCCAGCGGTCTGGCTAACTATGGCTACACCTTC. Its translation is CASGLANYGYTF.